These 2 T cell receptor beta chains came from one sample sequenced in a study of yellow fever vaccine responses in identical twins. TCRdb re-analysed the RT-PCR reads in MiXCR, keeping a single row per CDR3 protein. The sample contains about 800 distinct CDR3 sequences, roughly 79% of which appear only once. Specimen: T cells from blood (PBMCs), unsorted or a sorted subset (not recorded which), collected before or after yellow fever vaccination (not recorded which). The receptors shown here come from a female donor who received the yellow fever vaccine.

The rearrangement joins TRBV24-1 to TRBJ1-5; 12 bases match TRBD1. Unmatched junction bases numbered 14, after V lost 11 bases and J lost 1 base. The germline V gene encodes CDR1 KGHDR and CDR2 SFDVKD. The CDR3 is 18 residues long. The CDR3 DNA reads as TGTGCCATACCCGGGACAGGGGGCGAGCTATCCAGCAATCAGCCCCAGCATTTT. This translates into CAIPGTGGELSSNQPQHF.

This chain joins TRBV6-5 and TRBJ1-2; D is unresolved. The germline V gene encodes CDR1 MNHEY and CDR2 SVGAGI. Trimming pared 0 bases from V and 4 bases from J, leaving 9 bases between. The CDR3 sequence is 14 residues long. CDR3 in DNA: TGTGCCAGCAGTTACTCTGGAGGCACCTATGGCTACACCTTC. It encodes CASSYSGGTYGYTF.